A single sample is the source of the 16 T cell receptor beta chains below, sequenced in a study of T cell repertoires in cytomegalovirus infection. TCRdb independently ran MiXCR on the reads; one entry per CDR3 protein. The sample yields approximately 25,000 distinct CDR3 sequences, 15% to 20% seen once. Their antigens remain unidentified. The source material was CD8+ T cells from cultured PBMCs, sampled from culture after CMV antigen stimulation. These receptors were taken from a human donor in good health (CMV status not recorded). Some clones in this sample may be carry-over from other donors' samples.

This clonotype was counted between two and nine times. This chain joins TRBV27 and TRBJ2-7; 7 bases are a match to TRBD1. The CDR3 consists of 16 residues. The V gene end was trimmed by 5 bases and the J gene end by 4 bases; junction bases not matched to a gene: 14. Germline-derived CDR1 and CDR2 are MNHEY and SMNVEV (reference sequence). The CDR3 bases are TGTGCCAGCAGTCCTATTTACCGGGACAGAGTATACGAGCAGTACTTC. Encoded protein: CASSPIYRDRVYEQYF.

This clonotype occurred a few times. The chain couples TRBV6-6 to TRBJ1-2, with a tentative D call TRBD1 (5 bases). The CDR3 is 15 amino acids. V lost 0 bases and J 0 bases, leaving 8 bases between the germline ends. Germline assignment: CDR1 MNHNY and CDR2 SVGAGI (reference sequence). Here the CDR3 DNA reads TGTGCCAGCAGTTACTCGAGAGGGGCTAACTATGGCTACACCTTC. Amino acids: CASSYSRGANYGYTF.

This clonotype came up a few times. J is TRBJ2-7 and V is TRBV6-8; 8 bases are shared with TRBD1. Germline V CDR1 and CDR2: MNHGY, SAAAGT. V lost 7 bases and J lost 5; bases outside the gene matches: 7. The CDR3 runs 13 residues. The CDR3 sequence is CASNAGGRDEQYF. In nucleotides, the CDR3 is TGTGCCAGCAACGCAGGGGGCCGGGACGAGCAGTACTTC.

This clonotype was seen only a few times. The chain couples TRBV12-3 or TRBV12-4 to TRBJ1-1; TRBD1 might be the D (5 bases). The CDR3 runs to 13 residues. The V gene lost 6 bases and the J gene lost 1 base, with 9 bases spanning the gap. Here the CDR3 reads CASSLTGNTEAFF. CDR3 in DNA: TGTGCCAGCAGCCTCACAGGGAACACTGAAGCTTTCTTT.

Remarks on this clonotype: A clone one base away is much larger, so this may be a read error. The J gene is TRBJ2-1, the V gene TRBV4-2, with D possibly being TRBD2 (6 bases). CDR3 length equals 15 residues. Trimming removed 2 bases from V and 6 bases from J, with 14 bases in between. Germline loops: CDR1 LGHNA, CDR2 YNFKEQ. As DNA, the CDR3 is TGTGCCAGCAGCCAACTAGCGAGGGGAGTCAATGAGCAGTTCTTC. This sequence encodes CASSQLARGVNEQFF.

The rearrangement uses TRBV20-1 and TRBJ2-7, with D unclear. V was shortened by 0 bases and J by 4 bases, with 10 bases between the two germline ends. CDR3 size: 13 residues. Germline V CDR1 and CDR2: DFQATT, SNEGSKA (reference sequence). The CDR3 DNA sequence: TGCAGTGCTAGAGATAACCGGAAATACGAGCAGTACTTC. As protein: CSARDNRKYEQYF.

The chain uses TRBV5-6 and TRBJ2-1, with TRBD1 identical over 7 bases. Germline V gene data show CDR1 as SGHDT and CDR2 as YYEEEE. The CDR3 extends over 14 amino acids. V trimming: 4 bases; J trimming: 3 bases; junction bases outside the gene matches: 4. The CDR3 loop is CASSPGTDYNEQFF. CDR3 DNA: TGTGCCAGCAGCCCAGGGACAGACTACAATGAGCAGTTCTTC. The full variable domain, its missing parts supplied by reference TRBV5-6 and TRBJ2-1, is DAGVTQSPTHLIKTRGQQVTLRCSPKSGHDTVSWYQQALGQGPQFIFQYYEEEERQRGNFPDRFSGHQFPNYSSELNVNALLLGDSALYLCASSPGTDYNEQFFGPGTRLTVL.

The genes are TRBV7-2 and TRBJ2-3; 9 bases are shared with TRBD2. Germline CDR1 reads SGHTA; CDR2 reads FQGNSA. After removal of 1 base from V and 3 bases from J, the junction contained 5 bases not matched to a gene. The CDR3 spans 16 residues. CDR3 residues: CASSLEGGGATDTQYF. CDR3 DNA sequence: TGTGCCAGCAGCTTAGAAGGCGGGGGGGCAACAGATACGCAGTATTTT. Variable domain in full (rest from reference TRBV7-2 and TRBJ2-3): GAGVSQSPSNKVTEKGKDVELRCDPISGHTALYWYRQSLGQGLEFLIYFQGNSAPDKSGLPSDRFSAERTGGSVSTLTIQRTQQEDSAVYLCASSLEGGGATDTQYFGPGTRLTVL.

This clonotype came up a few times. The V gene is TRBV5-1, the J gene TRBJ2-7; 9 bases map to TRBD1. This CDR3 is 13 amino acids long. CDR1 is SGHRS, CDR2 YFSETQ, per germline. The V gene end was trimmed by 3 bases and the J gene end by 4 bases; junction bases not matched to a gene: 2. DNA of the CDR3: TGCGCCAGCAGCTGGGGACAGGGATACGAGCAGTACTTC. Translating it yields CASSWGQGYEQYF.

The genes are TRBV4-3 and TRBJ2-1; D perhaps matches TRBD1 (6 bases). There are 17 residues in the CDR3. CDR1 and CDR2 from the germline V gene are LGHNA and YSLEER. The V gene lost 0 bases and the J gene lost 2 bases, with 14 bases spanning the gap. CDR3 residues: CASSQDLQGRTYNEQFF. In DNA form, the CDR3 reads TGCGCCAGCAGCCAAGATCTACAGGGTCGCACCTACAATGAGCAGTTCTTC.

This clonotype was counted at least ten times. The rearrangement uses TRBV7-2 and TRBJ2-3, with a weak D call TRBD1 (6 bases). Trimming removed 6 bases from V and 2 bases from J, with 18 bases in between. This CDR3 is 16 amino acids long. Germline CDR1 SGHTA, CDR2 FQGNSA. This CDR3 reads CASSPTGYRNTDTQYF. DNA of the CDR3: TGTGCCAGCAGTCCTACAGGGTACCGGAACACAGATACGCAGTATTTT.

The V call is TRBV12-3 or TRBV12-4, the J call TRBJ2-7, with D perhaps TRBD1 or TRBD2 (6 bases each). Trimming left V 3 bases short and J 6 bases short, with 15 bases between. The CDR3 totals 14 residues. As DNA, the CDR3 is TGTGCCAGCAGTTTTCTGGGGGGCGAACCCGAGCAGTACTTC. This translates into CASSFLGGEPEQYF.

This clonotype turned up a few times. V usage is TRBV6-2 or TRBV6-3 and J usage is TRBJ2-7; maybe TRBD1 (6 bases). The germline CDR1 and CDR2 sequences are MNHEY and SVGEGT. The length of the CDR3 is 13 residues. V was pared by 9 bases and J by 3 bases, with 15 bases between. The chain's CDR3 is CASILRDNYEQYF. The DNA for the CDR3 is TGTGCCAGTATCCTTCGGGACAACTACGAGCAGTACTTC.

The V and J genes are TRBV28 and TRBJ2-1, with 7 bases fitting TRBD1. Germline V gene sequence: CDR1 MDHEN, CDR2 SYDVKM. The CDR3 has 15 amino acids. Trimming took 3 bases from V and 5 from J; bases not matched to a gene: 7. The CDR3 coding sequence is TGTGCCAGCAGTTTGACAGGGCCCGACAACAATGAGCAGTTCTTC. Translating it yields CASSLTGPDNNEQFF.

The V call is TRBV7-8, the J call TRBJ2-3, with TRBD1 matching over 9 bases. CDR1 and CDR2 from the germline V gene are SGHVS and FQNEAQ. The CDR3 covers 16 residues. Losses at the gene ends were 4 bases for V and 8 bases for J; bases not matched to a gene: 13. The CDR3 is CASSSYRDRVDPTQYF. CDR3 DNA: TGTGCCAGCAGCTCGTACCGGGACAGGGTTGATCCTACGCAGTATTTT.

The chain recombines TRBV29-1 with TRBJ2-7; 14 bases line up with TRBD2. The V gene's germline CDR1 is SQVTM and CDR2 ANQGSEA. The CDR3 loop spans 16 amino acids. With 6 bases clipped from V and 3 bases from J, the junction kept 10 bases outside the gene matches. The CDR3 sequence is CSVAGTSGSPLYEQYF. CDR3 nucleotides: TGCAGCGTCGCGGGGACTAGCGGGAGCCCCCTCTACGAGCAGTACTTC.